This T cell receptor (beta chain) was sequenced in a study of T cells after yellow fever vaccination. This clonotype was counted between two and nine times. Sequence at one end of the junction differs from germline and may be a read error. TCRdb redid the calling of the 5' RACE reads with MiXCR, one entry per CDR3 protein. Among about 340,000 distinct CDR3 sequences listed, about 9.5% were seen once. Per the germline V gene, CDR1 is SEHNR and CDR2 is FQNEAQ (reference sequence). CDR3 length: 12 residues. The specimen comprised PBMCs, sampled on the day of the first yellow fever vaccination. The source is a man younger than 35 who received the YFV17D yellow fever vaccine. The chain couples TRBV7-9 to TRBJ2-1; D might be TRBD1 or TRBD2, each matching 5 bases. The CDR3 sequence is CASSLPGRSEIF. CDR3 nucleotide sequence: TGTGCCAGCAGCTTACCAGGGAGATCAGAGATCTTC.